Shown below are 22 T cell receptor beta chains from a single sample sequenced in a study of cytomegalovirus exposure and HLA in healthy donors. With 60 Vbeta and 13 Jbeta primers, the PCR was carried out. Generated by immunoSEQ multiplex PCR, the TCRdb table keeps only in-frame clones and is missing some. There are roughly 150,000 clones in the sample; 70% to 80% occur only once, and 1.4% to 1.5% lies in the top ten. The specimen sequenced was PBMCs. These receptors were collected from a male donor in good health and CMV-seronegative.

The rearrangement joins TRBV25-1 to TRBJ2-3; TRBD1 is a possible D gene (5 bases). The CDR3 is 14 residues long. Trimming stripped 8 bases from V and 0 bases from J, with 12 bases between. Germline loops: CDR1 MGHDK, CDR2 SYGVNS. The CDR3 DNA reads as TGTGCCAGCCAGGGCAGCCTGAGCACAGATACGCAGTATTTT. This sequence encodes CASQGSLSTDTQYF.

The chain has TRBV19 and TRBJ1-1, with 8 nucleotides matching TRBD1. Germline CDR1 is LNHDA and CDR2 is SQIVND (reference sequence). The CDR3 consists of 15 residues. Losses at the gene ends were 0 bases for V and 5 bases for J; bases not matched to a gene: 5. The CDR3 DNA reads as TGTGCCAGTAGTATAGATCTAAGGACAGGGACTGAAGCTTTCTTT. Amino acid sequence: CASSIDLRTGTEAFF.

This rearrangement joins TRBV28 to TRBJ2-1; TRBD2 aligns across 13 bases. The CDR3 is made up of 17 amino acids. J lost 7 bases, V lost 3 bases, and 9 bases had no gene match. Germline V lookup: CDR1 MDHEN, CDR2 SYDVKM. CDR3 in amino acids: CASSFHGLAGDLNEQFF. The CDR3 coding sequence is TGTGCCAGCAGTTTCCATGGACTAGCGGGAGATCTGAATGAGCAGTTCTTC.

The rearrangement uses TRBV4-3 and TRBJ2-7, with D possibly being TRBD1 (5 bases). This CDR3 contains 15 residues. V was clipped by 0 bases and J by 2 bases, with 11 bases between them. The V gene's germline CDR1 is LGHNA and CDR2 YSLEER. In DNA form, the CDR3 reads TGCGCCAGCAGCCAAGATTCCAGGGAAACCTACGAGCAGTACTTC. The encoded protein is CASSQDSRETYEQYF.

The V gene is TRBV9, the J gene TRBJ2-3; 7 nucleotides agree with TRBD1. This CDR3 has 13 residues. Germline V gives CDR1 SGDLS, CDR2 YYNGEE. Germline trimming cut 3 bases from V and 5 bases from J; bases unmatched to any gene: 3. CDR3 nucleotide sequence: TGTGCCAGCAGCGATAGGACAGGAGATACGCAGTATTTT. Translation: CASSDRTGDTQYF.

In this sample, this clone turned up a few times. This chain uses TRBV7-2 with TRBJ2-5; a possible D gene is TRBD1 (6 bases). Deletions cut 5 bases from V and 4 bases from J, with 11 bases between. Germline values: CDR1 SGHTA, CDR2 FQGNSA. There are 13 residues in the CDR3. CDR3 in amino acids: CASSATGLETQYF. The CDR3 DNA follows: TGTGCCAGCAGCGCTACAGGGTTAGAGACCCAGTACTTC.

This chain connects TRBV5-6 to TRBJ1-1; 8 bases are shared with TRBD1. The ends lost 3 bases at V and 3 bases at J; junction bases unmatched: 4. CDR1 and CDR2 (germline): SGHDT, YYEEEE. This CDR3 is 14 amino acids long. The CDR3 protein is CASSYRGEDTEAFF. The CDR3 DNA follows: TGTGCCAGCAGCTACAGGGGGGAGGACACTGAAGCTTTCTTT.

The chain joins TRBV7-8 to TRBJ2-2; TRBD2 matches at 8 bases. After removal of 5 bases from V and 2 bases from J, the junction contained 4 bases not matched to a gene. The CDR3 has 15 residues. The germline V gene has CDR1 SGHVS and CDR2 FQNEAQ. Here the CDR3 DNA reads TGTGCCAGCAGCACTGGACTAGCCAACACCGGGGAGCTGTTTTTT. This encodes CASSTGLANTGELFF.

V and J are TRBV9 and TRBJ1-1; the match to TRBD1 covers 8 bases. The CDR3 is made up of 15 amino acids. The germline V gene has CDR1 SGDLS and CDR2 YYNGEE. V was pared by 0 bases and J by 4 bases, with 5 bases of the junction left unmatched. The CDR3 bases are TGTGCCAGCAGCGTAGGGACAGGGATCGGCACTGAAGCTTTCTTT. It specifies CASSVGTGIGTEAFF.

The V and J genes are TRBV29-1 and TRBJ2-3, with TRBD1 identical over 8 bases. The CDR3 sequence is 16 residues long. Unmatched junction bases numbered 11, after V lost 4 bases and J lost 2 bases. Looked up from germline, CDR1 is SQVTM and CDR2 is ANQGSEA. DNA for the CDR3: TGCAGCGTTGGGGGCCTGACAGGGGCTAACACAGATACGCAGTATTTT. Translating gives CSVGGLTGANTDTQYF.

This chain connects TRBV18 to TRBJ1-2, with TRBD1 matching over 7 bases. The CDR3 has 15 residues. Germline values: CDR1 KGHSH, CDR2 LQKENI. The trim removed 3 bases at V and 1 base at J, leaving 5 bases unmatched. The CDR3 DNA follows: TGTGCCAGCTCACCTGCGACAGGGATTAACTATGGCTACACCTTC. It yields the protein CASSPATGINYGYTF.

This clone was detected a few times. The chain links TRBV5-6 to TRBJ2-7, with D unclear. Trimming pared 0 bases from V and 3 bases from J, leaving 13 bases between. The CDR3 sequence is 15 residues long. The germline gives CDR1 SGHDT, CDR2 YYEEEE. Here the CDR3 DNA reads TGTGCCAGCAGCTTGGGGGCCCTCCTCATCTACGAGCAGTACTTC. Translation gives CASSLGALLIYEQYF.

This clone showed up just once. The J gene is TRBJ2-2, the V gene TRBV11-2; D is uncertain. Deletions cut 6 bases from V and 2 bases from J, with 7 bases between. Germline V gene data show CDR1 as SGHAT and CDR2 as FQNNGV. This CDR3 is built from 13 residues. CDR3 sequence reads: CASSFPNTGELFF. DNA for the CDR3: TGTGCCAGCAGTTTCCCTAACACCGGGGAGCTGTTTTTT.

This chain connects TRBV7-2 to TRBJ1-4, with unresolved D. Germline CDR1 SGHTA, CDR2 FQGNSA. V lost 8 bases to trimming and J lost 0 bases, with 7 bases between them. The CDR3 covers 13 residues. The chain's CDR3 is CASRGTTNEKLFF. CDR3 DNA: TGTGCCAGCCGCGGGACAACTAATGAAAAACTGTTTTTT.

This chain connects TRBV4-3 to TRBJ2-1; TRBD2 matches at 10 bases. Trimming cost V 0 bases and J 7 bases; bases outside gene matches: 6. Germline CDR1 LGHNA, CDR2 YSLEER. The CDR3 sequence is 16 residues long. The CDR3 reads CASSQELAGGQNEQFF. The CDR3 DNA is TGCGCCAGCAGCCAAGAGTTAGCGGGGGGCCAGAATGAGCAGTTCTTC.

The CDR3 loop reads CASSPFPGQNNQPQHF. CDR3 in DNA: TGTGCCAGCAGCCCTTTCCCGGGACAGAACAATCAGCCCCAGCATTTT. The genes are TRBV4-2 and TRBJ1-5; TRBD1 agrees at 7 bases. Looked up from germline, CDR1 is LGHNA and CDR2 is YNFKEQ. Trimming at V came to 4 bases and at J to 3 bases, leaving 9 bases not matched to a gene. CDR3 size: 16 residues.

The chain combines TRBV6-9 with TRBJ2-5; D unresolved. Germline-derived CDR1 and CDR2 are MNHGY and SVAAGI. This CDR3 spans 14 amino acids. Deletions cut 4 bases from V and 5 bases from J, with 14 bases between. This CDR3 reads CASSSRSPRETQYF. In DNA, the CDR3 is TGTGCCAGCAGTTCTCGGAGTCCGAGGGAGACCCAGTACTTC.

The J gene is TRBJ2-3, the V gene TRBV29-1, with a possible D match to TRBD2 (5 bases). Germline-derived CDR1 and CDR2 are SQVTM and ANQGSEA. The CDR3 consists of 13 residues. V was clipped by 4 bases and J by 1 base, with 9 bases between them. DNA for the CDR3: TGCAGCGTTGGGGGAGCTCGCACAGATACGCAGTATTTT. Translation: CSVGGARTDTQYF.

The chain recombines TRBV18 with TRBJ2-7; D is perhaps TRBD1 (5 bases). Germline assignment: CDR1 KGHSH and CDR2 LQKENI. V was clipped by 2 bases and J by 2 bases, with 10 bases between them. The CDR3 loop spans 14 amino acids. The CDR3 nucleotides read TGTGCCAGCTCACCAGGGGCAGGTACCTACGAGCAGTACTTC. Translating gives CASSPGAGTYEQYF.

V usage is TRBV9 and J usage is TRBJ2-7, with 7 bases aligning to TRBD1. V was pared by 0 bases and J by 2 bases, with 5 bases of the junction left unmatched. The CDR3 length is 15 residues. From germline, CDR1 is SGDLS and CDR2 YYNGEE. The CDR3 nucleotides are TGTGCCAGCAGCGTAGGCGGACAGGCAACCTACGAGCAGTACTTC. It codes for CASSVGGQATYEQYF.

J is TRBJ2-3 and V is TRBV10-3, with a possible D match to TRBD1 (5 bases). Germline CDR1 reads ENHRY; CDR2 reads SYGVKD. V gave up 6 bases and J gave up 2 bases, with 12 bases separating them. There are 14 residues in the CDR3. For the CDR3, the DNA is TGTGCCATCAGACAGACAGAATCCACAGATACGCAGTATTTT. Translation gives CAIRQTESTDTQYF.

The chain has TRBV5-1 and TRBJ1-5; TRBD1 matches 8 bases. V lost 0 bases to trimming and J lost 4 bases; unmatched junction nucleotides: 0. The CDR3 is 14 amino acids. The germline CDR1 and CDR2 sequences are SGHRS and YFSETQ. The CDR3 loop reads CASSLGTGNQPQHF. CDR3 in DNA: TGCGCCAGCAGCTTGGGGACAGGGAATCAGCCCCAGCATTTT.